What follows is one T cell receptor beta chain and its context. Germline loops: CDR1 MNHEY, CDR2 SVGAGI. The CDR3 has 13 amino acids. V was cut by 5 bases and J by 5 bases, with 10 bases left in between. These data are taken from a study of blood T cell repertoires in COVID-19. Study overall: There were acute and convalescent COVID-19 samples, and they came from the United States, Italy and Spain.

Methods used by the authors: Estimated nucleated cell counts came from reference gene primer amplification. Data came from immunoSEQ multiplex PCR; TCRdb stores just in-frame clones and leaves some out. V, J and clone size are taken as reported in that table, and D and trimming were inferred from the DNA itself. Of 65,000 to 70,000 clones detected, about 90% appear once; the ten largest clones hold under 15%. V is TRBV6-5 and J is TRBJ1-5; D is uncertain. Sequenced input: peripheral blood. The TCR originated in a human donor with active COVID-19. The donor label of this sample is uncertain. The CDR3: CASSRRVDQPQHF. The CDR3 coding sequence is TGTGCCAGCAGTCGTCGGGTAGATCAGCCCCAGCATTTT.